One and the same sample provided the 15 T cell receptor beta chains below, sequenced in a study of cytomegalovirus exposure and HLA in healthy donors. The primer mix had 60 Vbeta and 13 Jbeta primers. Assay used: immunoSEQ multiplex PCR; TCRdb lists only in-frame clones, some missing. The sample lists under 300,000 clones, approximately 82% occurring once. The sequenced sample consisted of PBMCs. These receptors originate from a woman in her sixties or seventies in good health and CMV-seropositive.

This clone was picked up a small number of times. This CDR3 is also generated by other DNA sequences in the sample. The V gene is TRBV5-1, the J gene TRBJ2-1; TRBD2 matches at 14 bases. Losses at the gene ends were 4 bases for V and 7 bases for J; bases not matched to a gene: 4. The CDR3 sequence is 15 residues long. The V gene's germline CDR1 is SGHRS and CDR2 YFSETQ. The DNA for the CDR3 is TGCGCCAGCAGCCAGACTAGCGGGAGGGTTAATGAGCAGTTCTTC. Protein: CASSQTSGRVNEQFF. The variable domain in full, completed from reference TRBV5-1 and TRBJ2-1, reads KAGVTQTPRYLIKTRGQQVTLSCSPISGHRSVSWYQQTPGQGLQFLFEYFSETQRNKGNFPGRFSGRQFSNSRSEMNVSTLELGDSALYLCASSQTSGRVNEQFFGPGTRLTVL.

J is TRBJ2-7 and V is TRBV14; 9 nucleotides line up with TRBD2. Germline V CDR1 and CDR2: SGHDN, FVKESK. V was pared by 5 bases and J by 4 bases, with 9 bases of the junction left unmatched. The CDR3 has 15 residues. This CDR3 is CASSEGSGSIYEQYF. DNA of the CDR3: TGTGCCAGCAGCGAGGGTAGCGGGAGTATTTACGAGCAGTACTTC.

Here the CDR3 DNA reads TGTGCCAGCACCCGGGGGGTGGTAGCTTTCTTT. Protein: CASTRGVVAFF. The J gene is TRBJ1-1, the V gene TRBV7-9, with D perhaps TRBD1 (5 bases). The germline V and J ends were trimmed by 7 bases and 10 bases, with 13 bases remaining between them. The CDR3 is 11 residues long. Germline values: CDR1 SEHNR, CDR2 FQNEAQ (reference sequence).

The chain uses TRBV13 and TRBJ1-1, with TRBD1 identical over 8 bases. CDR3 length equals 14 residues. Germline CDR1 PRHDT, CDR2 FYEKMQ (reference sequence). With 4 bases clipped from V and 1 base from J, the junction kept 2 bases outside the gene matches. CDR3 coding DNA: TGTGCCAGCAGCTCCGGGACAGGGAACACTGAAGCTTTCTTT. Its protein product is CASSSGTGNTEAFF.

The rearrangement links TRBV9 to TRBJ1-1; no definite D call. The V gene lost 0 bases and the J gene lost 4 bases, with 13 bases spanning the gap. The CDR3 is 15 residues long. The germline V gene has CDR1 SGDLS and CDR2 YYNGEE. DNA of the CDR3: TGTGCCAGCAGCGTAGACCCCTCCGGTCCCACTGAAGCTTTCTTT. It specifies CASSVDPSGPTEAFF.

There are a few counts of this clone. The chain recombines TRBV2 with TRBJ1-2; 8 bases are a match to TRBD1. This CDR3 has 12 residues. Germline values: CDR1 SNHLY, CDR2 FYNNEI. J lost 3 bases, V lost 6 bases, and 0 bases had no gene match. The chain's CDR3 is CASRDRDYGYTF. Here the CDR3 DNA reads TGTGCCAGCAGGGACAGGGACTATGGCTACACCTTC. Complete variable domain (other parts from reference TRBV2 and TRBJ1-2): EPEVTQTPSHQVTQMGQEVILRCVPISNHLYFYWYRQILGQKVEFLVSFYNNEISEKSEIFDDQFSVERPDGSNFTLKIRSTKLEDSAMYFCASRDRDYGYTFGSGTRLTVV.

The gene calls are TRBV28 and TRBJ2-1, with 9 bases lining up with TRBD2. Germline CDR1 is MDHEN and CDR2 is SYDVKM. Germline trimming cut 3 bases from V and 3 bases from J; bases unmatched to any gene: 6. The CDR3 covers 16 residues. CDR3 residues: CASSLVAGASYNEQFF. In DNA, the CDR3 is TGTGCCAGCAGTTTGGTAGCGGGAGCGAGCTACAATGAGCAGTTCTTC.

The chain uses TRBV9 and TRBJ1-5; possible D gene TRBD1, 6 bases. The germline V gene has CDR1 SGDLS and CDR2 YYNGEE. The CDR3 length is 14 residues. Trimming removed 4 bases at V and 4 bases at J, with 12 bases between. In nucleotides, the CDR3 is TGTGCCAGCAGCCAAGGCAGGGGAAATCAGCCCCAGCATTTT. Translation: CASSQGRGNQPQHF.

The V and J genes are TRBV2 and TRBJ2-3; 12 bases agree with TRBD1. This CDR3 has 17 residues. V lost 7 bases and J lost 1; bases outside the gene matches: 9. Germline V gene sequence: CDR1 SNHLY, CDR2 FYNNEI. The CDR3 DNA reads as TGTGCCAGCACCCGAACCCGGGACAGGGGGCGCACAGATACGCAGTATTTT. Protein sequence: CASTRTRDRGRTDTQYF.

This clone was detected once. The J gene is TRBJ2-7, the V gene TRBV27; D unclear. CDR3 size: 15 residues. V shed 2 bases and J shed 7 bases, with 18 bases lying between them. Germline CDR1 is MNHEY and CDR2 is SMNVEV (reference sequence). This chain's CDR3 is CASSLRGPLKAEQYF. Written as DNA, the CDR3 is TGTGCCAGCAGTTTACGTGGGCCCTTAAAAGCAGAGCAGTACTTC.

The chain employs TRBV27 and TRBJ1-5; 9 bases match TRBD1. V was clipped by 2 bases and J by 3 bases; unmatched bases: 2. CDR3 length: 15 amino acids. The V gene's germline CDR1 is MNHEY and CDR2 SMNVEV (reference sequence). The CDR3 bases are TGTGCCAGCAGTTTAACAGGGGGCCTCAATCAGCCCCAGCATTTT. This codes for CASSLTGGLNQPQHF.

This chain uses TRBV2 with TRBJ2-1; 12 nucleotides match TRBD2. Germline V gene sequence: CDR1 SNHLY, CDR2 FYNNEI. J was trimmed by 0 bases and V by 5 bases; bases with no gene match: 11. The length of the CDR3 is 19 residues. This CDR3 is CASSSDGTSGFSSYNEQFF. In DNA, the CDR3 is TGTGCCAGCAGTTCCGACGGGACTAGCGGGTTTAGCTCCTACAATGAGCAGTTCTTC.

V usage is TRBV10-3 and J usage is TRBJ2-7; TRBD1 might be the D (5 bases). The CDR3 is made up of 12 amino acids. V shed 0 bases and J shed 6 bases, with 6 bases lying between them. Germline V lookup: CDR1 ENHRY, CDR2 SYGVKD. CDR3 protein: CAISESGAEQYF. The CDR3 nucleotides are TGTGCCATCAGTGAGTCTGGGGCCGAGCAGTACTTC.

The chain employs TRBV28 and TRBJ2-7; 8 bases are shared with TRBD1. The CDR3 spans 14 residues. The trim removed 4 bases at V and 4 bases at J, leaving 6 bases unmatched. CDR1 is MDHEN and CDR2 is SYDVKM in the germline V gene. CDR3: CASSSGQVPYEQYF. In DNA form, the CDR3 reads TGTGCCAGCAGTTCGGGACAGGTCCCTTACGAGCAGTACTTC. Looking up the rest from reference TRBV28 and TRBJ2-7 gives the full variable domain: DVKVTQSSRYLVKRTGEKVFLECVQDMDHENMFWYRQDPGLGLRLIYFSYDVKMKEKGDIPEGYSVSREKKERFSLILESASTNQTSMYLCASSSGQVPYEQYFGPGTRLTVT.

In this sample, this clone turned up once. As DNA, the CDR3 is TGTGCCAGCTCACCCCGGACAGGACCGGACACTGAAGCTTTCTTT. Its protein is CASSPRTGPDTEAFF. This chain joins TRBV18 and TRBJ1-1, with 7 nucleotides matching TRBD1. Germline lookup yields CDR1 KGHSH and CDR2 LQKENI. This CDR3 has 15 residues. V dropped 3 bases and J dropped 3; count of bases not matched to a gene: 7.